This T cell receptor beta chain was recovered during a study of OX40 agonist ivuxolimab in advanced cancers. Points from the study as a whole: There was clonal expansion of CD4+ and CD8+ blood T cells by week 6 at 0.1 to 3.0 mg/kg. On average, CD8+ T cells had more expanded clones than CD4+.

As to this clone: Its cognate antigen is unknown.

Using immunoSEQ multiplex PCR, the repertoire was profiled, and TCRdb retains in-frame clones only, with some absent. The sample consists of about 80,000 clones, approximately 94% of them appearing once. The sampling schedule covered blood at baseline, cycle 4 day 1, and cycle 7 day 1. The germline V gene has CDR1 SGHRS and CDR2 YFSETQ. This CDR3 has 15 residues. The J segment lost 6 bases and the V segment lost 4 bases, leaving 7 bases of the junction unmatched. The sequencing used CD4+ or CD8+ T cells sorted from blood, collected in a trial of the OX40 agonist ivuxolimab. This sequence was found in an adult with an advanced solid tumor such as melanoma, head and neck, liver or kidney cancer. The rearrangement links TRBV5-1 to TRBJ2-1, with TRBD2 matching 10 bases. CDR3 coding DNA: TGCGCCAGCAGCCGGGGGCTAGCGGGAGCCAATGAGCAGTTCTTC. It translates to CASSRGLAGANEQFF.